This T cell receptor (beta chain) was retrieved from a study of shared clonotypes between healthy human individuals. Every immunoSEQ plate was one replicate of a subset's evenly spread DNA. Assay used: immunoSEQ multiplex PCR; TCRdb lists only in-frame clones, some missing. The table lists around 2,100,000 clones, just under 95% of them singletons. Naive CD8 isolation took CD45RO-negative cells positively selected for CCR7 and excluded terminally differentiated effector memory CD45RA+ cells. The sample holds a few counts of this clone. This CDR3 region has 15 residues. V gave up 3 bases and J gave up 0 bases; unmatched junction bases: 5. Germline lookup yields CDR1 SGHAT and CDR2 FQDESV (reference sequence).

The sample comprised naive CD8+ T cells sorted from blood. The rearrangement uses TRBV11-1 and TRBJ2-7, with TRBD1 identical over 7 bases. This sequence was found in a young man in good health. CDR3 sequence (DNA): TGTGCCAGCAGCTTTGGGGACAGCAGCTCCTACGAGCAGTACTTC. Protein: CASSFGDSSSYEQYF.